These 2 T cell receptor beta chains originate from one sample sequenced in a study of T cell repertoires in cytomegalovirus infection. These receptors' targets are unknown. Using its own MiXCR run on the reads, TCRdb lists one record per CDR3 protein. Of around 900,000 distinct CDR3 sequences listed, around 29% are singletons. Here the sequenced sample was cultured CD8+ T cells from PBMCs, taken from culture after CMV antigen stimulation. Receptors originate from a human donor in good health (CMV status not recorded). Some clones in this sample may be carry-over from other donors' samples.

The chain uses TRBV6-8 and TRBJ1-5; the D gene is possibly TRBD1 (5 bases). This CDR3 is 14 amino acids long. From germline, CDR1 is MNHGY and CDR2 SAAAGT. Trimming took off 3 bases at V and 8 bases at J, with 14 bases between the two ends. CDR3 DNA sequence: TGTGCCAGCAGTTATCGGGGGGGTAAGAAGCCCCAGCATTTT. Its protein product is CASSYRGGKKPQHF.

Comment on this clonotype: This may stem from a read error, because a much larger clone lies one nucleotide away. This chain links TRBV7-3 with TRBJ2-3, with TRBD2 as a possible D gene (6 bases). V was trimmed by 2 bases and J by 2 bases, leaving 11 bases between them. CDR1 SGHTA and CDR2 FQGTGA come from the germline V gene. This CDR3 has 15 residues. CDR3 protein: CASSLRDLPTDTQYF. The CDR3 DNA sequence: TGTGCCAGCAGCTTACGGGACTTACCCACAGATACGCAGTATTTT.